Listed below are T cell receptor beta chains from one sample, sequenced in a study of shared clonotypes between healthy human individuals. Sequenced by immunoSEQ multiplex PCR; TCRdb stores in-frame clones only, minus some. The sample records about 550,000 clones, roughly 95% being singletons. Sequenced material: naive CD8+ T cells sorted from blood. The receptors stem from a woman aged 30 to 39 in good health. Each CDR3 is given with its conserved first and last residue. The D gene is left open where the match is weak. Only part of the rows carry a size: once, few, many, or a class if the clone is expanded.

v_call	d_call	clone_size	j_call	cdr3_nt	cdr3_aa
TRBV6-1	.	once	TRBJ2-7	TGTGCCAGCAGTGATTCGCCCTTGACAACAGGAACGTTCTACGAGCAGTACTTC	CASSDSPLTTGTFYEQYF
TRBV5-8	.	.	TRBJ2-7	TGTGCCAGCAGCTCGCCCTTGGGAGTGTTCTCCTACGAGCAGTACTTC	CASSSPLGVFSYEQYF
TRBV11-2	.	few	TRBJ2-7	TGTGCCAGCAGCTTGCACGCCTACGAGCAGTACTTC	CASSLHAYEQYF
TRBV4-1	.	.	TRBJ2-7	TGCGCCAGCAACTACGAGCAGTACTTC	CASNYEQYF
TRBV6-1	.	.	TRBJ2-7	TGTGCCAGCCAGATTGGAGCTAGAATTTACGAGCAGTACTTC	CASQIGARIYEQYF
TRBV28	.	once	TRBJ2-1	TGTGCCAGCAGTTTACTGTTAGGGGACACCCACAACAATGAGCAGTTCTTC	CASSLLLGDTHNNEQFF
TRBV5-1	.	.	TRBJ1-1	TGCGCCAGCAGCTTGATTCAGGGAGCAGCGAACACTGAAGCTTTCTTT	CASSLIQGAANTEAFF
TRBV2	.	.	TRBJ1-5	TGTGCCAGCAATGTAGACCATGGTTTTAGCAATCAGCCCCAGCATTTT	CASNVDHGFSNQPQHF
TRBV29-1	TRBD2	.	TRBJ2-1	TGCAGCGTTGTAAGGACTAGCGAGACAAAAGTATCCTACAATGAGCAGTTCTTC	CSVVRTSETKVSYNEQFF
TRBV7-9	TRBD2	.	TRBJ2-2	TGTGCCAGCAGAGGGACTAGCAAACCCGGGGAGCTGTTTTTT	CASRGTSKPGELFF
TRBV2	TRBD2	.	TRBJ2-7	TGTGCCAGCAGTGGATGGGAGGGCGACCCCCACGAGCAGTACTTC	CASSGWEGDPHEQYF
TRBV13	.	.	TRBJ1-5	TGTGCCAGCAGCTTAGGGACAGGAAATCAGCCCCAGCATTTT	CASSLGTGNQPQHF
TRBV13	.	.	TRBJ2-1	TGTGCCAGCAGCCCACTAGTGGCGAACAATGAGCAGTTCTTC	CASSPLVANNEQFF